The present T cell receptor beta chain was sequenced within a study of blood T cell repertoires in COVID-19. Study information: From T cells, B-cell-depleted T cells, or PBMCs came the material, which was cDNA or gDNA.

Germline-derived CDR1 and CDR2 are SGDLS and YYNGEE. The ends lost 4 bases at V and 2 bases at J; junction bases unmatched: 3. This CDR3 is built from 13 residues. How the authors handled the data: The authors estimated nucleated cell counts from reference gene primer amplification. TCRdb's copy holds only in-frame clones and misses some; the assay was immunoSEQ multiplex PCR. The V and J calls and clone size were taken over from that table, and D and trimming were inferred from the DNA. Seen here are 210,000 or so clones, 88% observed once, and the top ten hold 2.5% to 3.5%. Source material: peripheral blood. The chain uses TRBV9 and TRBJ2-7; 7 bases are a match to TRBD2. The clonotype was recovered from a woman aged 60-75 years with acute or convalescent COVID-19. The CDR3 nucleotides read TGTGCCAGCAGCTCTGGACTAGCCTACGAGCAGTACTTC. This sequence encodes CASSSGLAYEQYF.